These 22 T cell receptor beta chains originate from one sample sequenced in a study of blood T cell repertoires in COVID-19. The assay was immunoSEQ multiplex PCR, and TCRdb's table has in-frame clones only and misses some. The data show 200,000 to 250,000 clones, roughly four fifths seen once. Input material: peripheral blood. The receptors stem from a man under 40 who had recovered from COVID-19.

The chain links TRBV7-9 to TRBJ2-1; 7 bases are a match to TRBD1. The CDR3 is 16 residues long. Germline CDR1 and CDR2: SEHNR and FQNEAQ (reference sequence). V lost 2 bases to trimming and J lost 3 bases; unmatched junction nucleotides: 7. CDR3 sequence reads: CASSLFPGTVYNEQFF. The CDR3 nucleotides read TGTGCCAGCAGCTTATTCCCTGGGACAGTCTACAATGAGCAGTTCTTC.

The gene calls are TRBV6-5 and TRBJ1-1; no reliable D call. V lost 6 bases and J lost 1, with 9 bases in between. There are 13 residues in the CDR3. The V gene's germline CDR1 is MNHEY and CDR2 SVGAGI. The CDR3 DNA reads as TGTGCCAGCAGGTTAACAGAGAACACTGAAGCTTTCTTT. This translates into CASRLTENTEAFF.

This chain links TRBV12-3 or TRBV12-4 with TRBJ1-2; 7 bases align to TRBD1. The J segment lost 5 bases and the V segment lost 6 bases, leaving 6 bases of the junction unmatched. This CDR3 is built from 13 residues. CDR3 DNA sequence: TGTGCCAGCAGACGTACAGGGGATTATGGCTACACCTTC. This sequence encodes CASRRTGDYGYTF.

V gene TRBV7-3 combines with J gene TRBJ2-5; TRBD2 might be the D (6 bases). V lost 5 bases and J 4 bases, leaving 17 bases between the germline ends. This CDR3 region has 15 residues. In germline, CDR1 is SGHTA, CDR2 FQGTGA. CDR3: CASSLTGLPSETQYF. The CDR3 bases are TGTGCCAGCAGCCTGACGGGACTGCCTTCAGAGACCCAGTACTTC.

The chain has TRBV6-1 and TRBJ2-1; D call uncertain. CDR1 is MNHNS and CDR2 is SASEGT in the germline V gene. V was trimmed by 1 base and J by 6 bases, leaving 10 bases between them. This CDR3 spans 14 amino acids. The CDR3 protein is CASSEVLASNEQFF. The CDR3 nucleotides read TGTGCCAGCAGTGAAGTCCTGGCTAGCAATGAGCAGTTCTTC.

CDR3 nucleotide sequence: TGTGCCAGCAGTGAAGCGGCTAGCTACACAGATACGCAGTATTTT. Amino acids: CASSEAASYTDTQYF. The chain uses TRBV6-1 and TRBJ2-3, with a possible D match to TRBD2 (5 bases). Germline V CDR1 and CDR2: MNHNS, SASEGT. The CDR3 runs 15 residues. The V gene lost 0 bases and the J gene lost 2 bases, with 9 bases spanning the gap.

The rearrangement uses TRBV2 and TRBJ2-2; D is uncertain. Germline V gene sequence: CDR1 SNHLY, CDR2 FYNNEI. The CDR3 covers 14 residues. V lost 7 bases and J lost 2, with 11 bases in between. This CDR3 is CASTRLSNTGELFF. Written as DNA, the CDR3 is TGTGCCAGCACACGGTTATCAAACACCGGGGAGCTGTTTTTT.

Written as DNA, the CDR3 is TGTGCCAGCAGCCGACGGACAGCTGAAGCTTTCTTT. This encodes CASSRRTAEAFF. The chain links TRBV7-9 to TRBJ1-1, with a possible D match to TRBD1 (6 bases). CDR3 length: 12 residues. Germline values: CDR1 SEHNR, CDR2 FQNEAQ (reference sequence). Trimming took 5 bases from V and 6 from J, leaving 10 bases between them.

The chain joins TRBV2 to TRBJ2-7; weak D call: TRBD1 (5 bases). V was clipped by 3 bases and J by 8 bases, with 8 bases between them. The V gene's germline CDR1 is SNHLY and CDR2 FYNNEI. The CDR3 contains 11 residues. CDR3 DNA: TGTGCCAGCAGTGAGAGGACAAAGCAGTACTTC. Encoded protein: CASSERTKQYF.

The rearrangement uses TRBV6-1 and TRBJ2-1; D ambiguous. This CDR3 spans 12 amino acids. Germline CDR1 and CDR2: MNHNS and SASEGT. The V end lost 3 bases, the J end lost 5 bases, and 5 bases lay between the germline ends. The CDR3 protein is CASSDENNEQFF. The CDR3 nucleotides read TGTGCCAGCAGTGATGAGAACAATGAGCAGTTCTTC.

The V and J genes are TRBV2 and TRBJ1-2; 9 nucleotides line up with TRBD1. Germline CDR1 is SNHLY and CDR2 is FYNNEI. The CDR3 spans 14 residues. The V and J ends lost 5 bases and 8 bases, in that order; junction bases with no gene match: 9. CDR3: CASSLGQGVRGYTF. CDR3 nucleotides: TGTGCCAGCAGTTTGGGACAGGGCGTTCGAGGCTACACCTTC.

This clone was picked up one time. J is TRBJ1-6 and V is TRBV25-1, with 10 bases fitting TRBD1. Trimming took 3 bases from V and 6 from J; bases not matched to a gene: 5. CDR1 is MGHDK, CDR2 SYGVNS, per germline. The CDR3 is 16 residues long. CDR3 in amino acids: CASSDGTGDLNSPLHF. Written as DNA, the CDR3 is TGTGCCAGCAGTGACGGGACAGGGGATCTTAATTCACCCCTCCACTTT.

This clone has at least ten counts. This chain joins TRBV27 and TRBJ1-5; TRBD1 is a possible D gene (6 bases). Per germline, CDR1 MNHEY and CDR2 SMNVEV (reference sequence). CDR3 size: 12 residues. The V gene lost 10 bases and the J gene lost 10 bases, with 17 bases spanning the gap. CDR3 coding DNA: TGTGCCACGAAGACGGGGGGGCTACCCCAGCATTTT. Translated: CATKTGGLPQHF.

The chain couples TRBV5-1 to TRBJ2-3, with TRBD1 matching over 7 bases. Germline loops: CDR1 SGHRS, CDR2 YFSETQ. This CDR3 is 15 amino acids long. V was pared by 3 bases and J by 4 bases, with 8 bases of the junction left unmatched. As DNA, the CDR3 is TGCGCCAGCAGCTCGACGACAGGGAGCTCAGATACGCAGTATTTT. Translating it yields CASSSTTGSSDTQYF.

This clone occurred once. V is TRBV7-3 and J is TRBJ2-1, with 10 bases identical to TRBD2. The CDR3 runs 15 residues. Germline trimming cut 5 bases from V and 3 bases from J; bases unmatched to any gene: 4. Germline CDR1 and CDR2: SGHTA and FQGTGA. DNA of the CDR3: TGTGCCAGCAGCGCACTAGCGGGGTACTACAATGAGCAGTTCTTC. The encoded protein is CASSALAGYYNEQFF.

This clone has a handful of counts. This chain joins TRBV5-4 and TRBJ1-2, with 7 bases aligning to TRBD1. After removal of 4 bases from V and 2 bases from J, the junction contained 5 bases not matched to a gene. Per germline, CDR1 SGHNT and CDR2 YYREEE (reference sequence). This CDR3 region has 14 residues. DNA of the CDR3: TGTGCCAGCAGCCCCCGACAGGGAAACTATGGCTACACCTTC. It yields the protein CASSPRQGNYGYTF.

The V call is TRBV11-3, the J call TRBJ1-1; D is unresolved. Germline lookup yields CDR1 SGHNT and CDR2 YENEEA. The CDR3 length is 13 residues. V was shortened by 3 bases and J by 1 base, with 6 bases between the two germline ends. CDR3 protein: CASSLAANTEAFF. The CDR3 DNA reads TGTGCCAGCAGCTTGGCCGCGAACACTGAAGCTTTCTTT.

CDR3 region: CASSLRLHRRGASYEQYV. CDR3 sequence (DNA): TGTGCCAGCAGTCTCAGGTTACACCGCCGGGGGGCCTCCTACGAGCAGTACGTC. The J gene is TRBJ2-7, the V gene TRBV2; D is perhaps TRBD2 (7 bases). This CDR3 is built from 18 residues. Trimming removed 5 bases from V and 0 bases from J, with 23 bases in between. From germline, CDR1 is SNHLY and CDR2 FYNNEI.

J is TRBJ2-3 and V is TRBV27, with 7 positions matching TRBD2. This CDR3 is 15 amino acids long. V lost 7 bases and J lost 2; bases outside the gene matches: 9. The V gene's germline CDR1 is MNHEY and CDR2 SMNVEV (reference sequence). DNA for the CDR3: TGTGCCAGCACCCCCCTAGCGGCACCCACAGATACGCAGTATTTT. This gives the protein CASTPLAAPTDTQYF.

This chain links TRBV3-1 (or the pseudogene TRBV3-2) with TRBJ2-3, with 8 nucleotides matching TRBD2. The CDR3 is 16 residues long. CDR1 is LGHDT, CDR2 YNNKEL, per germline (reference sequence). V dropped 3 bases and J dropped 2; count of bases not matched to a gene: 7. CDR3 sequence (DNA): TGTGCCAGCAGCCATGCGAGCGGGGGATCCACAGATACGCAGTATTTT. Its translation: CASSHASGGSTDTQYF.

The chain employs TRBV19 and TRBJ1-1; D ambiguous. The V end was cut by 0 bases, the J end by 8 bases, with 10 bases between. The germline V gene has CDR1 LNHDA and CDR2 SQIVND (reference sequence). CDR3 length: 13 amino acids. The CDR3 bases are TGTGCCAGTAGTATAGAACGGGGAACCGAAGCTTTCTTT. As protein: CASSIERGTEAFF. Supplemented by reference TRBV19 and TRBJ1-1, the full variable domain reads DGGITQSPKYLFRKEGQNVTLSCEQNLNHDAMYWYRQDPGQGLRLIYYSQIVNDFQKGDIAEGYSVSREKKESFPLTVTSAQKNPTAFYLCASSIERGTEAFFGQGTRLTVV.

The V call is TRBV5-5, the J call TRBJ2-2; TRBD1 matches 8 bases. Germline V gene data show CDR1 as SGHKS and CDR2 as YYEKEE (reference sequence). The CDR3 is made up of 18 amino acids. J lost 5 bases, V lost 3 bases, and 15 bases had no gene match. This chain's CDR3 is CASSSTKTRDRNTGELFF. CDR3 coding DNA: TGTGCCAGCAGCTCGACTAAAACCCGGGACAGGAATACCGGGGAGCTGTTTTTT.